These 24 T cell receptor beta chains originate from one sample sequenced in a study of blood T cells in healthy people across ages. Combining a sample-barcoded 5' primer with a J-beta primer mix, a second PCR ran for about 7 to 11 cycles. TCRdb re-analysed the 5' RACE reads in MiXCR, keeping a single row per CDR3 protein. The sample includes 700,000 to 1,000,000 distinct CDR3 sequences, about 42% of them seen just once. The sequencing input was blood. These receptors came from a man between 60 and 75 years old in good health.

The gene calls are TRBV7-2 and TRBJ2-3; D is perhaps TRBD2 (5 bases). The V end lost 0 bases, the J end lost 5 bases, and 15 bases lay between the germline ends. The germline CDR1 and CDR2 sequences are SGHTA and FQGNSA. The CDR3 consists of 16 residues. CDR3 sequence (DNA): TGTGCCAGCAGCTTAGCGGTTCGGGAAGGGAAAGATACGCAGTATTTT. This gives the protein CASSLAVREGKDTQYF.

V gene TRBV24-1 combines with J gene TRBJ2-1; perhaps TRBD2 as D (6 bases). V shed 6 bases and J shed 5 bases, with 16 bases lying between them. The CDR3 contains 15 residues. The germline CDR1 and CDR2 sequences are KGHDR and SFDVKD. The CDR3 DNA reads TGTGCCACCAGTTCATCCGGGTGGAGGGACAATGAGCAGTTCTTC. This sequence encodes CATSSSGWRDNEQFF.

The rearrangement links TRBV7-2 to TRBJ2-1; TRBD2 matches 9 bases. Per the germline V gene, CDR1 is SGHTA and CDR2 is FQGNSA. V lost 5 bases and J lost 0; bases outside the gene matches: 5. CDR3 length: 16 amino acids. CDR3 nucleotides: TGTGCCAGCAGCCTAAGGCGGGGGGGCTCCTACAATGAGCAGTTCTTC. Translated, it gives CASSLRRGGSYNEQFF.

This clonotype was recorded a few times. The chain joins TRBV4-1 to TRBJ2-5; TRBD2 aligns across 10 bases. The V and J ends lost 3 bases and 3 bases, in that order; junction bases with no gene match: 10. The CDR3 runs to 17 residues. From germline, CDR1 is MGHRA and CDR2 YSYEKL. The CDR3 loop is CASSHRVLLAGEETQYF. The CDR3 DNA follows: TGCGCCAGCAGCCACAGGGTCCTCCTAGCGGGGGAAGAGACCCAGTACTTC.

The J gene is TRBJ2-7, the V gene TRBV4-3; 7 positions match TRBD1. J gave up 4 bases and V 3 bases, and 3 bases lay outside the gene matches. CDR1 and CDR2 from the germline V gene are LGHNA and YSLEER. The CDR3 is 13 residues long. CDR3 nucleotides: TGCGCCAGCAGCCACGACAGGGATTACGAGCAGTACTTC. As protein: CASSHDRDYEQYF.

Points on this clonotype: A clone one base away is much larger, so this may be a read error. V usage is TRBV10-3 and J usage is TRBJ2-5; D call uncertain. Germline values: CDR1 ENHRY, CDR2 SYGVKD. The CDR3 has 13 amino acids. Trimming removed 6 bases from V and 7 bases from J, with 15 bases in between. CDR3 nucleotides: TGTGCCATCAGCCCCACATCTGAAGGGACCCAGTACTTC. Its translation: CAISPTSEGTQYF.

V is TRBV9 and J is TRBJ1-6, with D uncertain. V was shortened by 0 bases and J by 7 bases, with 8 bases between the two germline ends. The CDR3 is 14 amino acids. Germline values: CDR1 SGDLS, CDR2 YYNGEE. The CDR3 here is CASSVEGWNSPLHF. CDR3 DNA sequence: TGTGCCAGCAGCGTAGAAGGATGGAATTCACCCCTCCACTTT.

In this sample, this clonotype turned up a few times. CDR3 amino acids: CSARREGVGTDTQYF. The CDR3 DNA follows: TGCAGTGCTAGGCGAGAGGGGGTCGGCACAGATACGCAGTATTTT. The genes are TRBV20-1 and TRBJ2-3, with D possibly matching TRBD1 (6 bases). The CDR3 covers 15 residues. Per germline, CDR1 DFQATT and CDR2 SNEGSKA (reference sequence). Trimming took off 3 bases at V and 1 base at J, with 14 bases between the two ends.

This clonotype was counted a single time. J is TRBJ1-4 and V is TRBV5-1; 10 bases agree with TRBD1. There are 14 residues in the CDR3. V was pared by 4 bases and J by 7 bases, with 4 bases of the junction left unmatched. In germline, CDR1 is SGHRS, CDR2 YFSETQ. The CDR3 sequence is CASSVDRGAEKLFF. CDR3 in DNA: TGCGCCAGCAGCGTGGACAGGGGGGCTGAAAAACTGTTTTTT.

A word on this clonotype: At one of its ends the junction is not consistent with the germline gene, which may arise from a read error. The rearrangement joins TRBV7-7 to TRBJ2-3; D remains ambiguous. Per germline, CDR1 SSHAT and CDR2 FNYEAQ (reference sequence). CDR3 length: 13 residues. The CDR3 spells CASSVGRTDTQYF. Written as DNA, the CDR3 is TGTGCTAGCAGCGTAGGCCGCACAGATACGCAGTATTTT.

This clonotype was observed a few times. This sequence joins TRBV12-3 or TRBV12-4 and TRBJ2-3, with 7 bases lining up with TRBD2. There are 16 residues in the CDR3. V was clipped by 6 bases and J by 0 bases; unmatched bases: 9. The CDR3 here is CASSWDYTPSTDTQYF. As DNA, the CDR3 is TGTGCCAGCAGCTGGGACTACACGCCTAGCACAGATACGCAGTATTTT.

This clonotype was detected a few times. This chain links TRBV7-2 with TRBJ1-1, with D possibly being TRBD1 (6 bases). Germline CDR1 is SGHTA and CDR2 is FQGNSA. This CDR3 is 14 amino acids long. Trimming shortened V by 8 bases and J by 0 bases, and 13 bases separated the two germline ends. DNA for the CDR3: TGTGCCAGCCGGCAGGGGATAATGAACACTGAAGCTTTCTTT. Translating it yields CASRQGIMNTEAFF.

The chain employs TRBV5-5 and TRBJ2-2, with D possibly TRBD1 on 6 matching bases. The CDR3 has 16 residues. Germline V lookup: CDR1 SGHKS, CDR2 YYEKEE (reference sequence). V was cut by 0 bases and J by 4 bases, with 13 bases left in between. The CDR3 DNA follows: TGTGCCAGCAGCTTGGTACAGGGTGTTGGCACCGGGGAGCTGTTTTTT. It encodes CASSLVQGVGTGELFF. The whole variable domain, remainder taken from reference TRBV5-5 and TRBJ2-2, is DAGVTQSPTHLIKTRGQQVTLRCSPISGHKSVSWYQQVLGQGPQFIFQYYEKEERGRGNFPDRFSARQFPNYSSELNVNALLLGDSALYLCASSLVQGVGTGELFFGEGSRLTVL.

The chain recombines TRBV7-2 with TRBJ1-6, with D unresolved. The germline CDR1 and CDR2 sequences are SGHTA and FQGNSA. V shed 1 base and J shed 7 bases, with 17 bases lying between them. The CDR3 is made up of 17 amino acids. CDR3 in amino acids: CASSLELADPSNSPLHF. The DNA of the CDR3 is TGTGCCAGCAGCTTAGAGTTGGCAGACCCGTCAAATTCACCCCTCCACTTT.

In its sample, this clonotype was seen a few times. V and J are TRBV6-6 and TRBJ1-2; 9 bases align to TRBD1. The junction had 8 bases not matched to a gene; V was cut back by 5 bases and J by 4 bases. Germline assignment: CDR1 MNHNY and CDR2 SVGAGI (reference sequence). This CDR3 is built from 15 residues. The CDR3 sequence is CASSPWDRATYGYTF. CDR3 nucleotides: TGTGCCAGCAGTCCATGGGACAGGGCTACCTATGGCTACACCTTC.

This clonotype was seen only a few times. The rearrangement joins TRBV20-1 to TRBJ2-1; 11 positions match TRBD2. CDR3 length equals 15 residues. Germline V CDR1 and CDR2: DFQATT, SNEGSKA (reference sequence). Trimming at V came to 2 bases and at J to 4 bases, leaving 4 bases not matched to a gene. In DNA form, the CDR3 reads TGCAGTGCTAGAATTAGCGGGGGGGTTTACAATGAGCAGTTCTTC. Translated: CSARISGGVYNEQFF.

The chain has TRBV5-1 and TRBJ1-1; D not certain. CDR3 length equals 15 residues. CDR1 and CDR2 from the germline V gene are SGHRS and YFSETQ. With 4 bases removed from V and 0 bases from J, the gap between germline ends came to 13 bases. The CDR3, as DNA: TGCGCCAGCAGCATGAACGCGAACATGAACACTGAAGCTTTCTTT. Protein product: CASSMNANMNTEAFF.

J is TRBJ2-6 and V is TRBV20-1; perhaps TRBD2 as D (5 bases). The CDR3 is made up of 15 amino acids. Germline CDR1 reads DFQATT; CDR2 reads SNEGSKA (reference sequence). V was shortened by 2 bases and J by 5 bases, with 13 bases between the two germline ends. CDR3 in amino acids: CSARLGLAWANVLTF. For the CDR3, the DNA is TGCAGTGCTAGATTGGGCCTAGCTTGGGCCAACGTCCTGACTTTC.

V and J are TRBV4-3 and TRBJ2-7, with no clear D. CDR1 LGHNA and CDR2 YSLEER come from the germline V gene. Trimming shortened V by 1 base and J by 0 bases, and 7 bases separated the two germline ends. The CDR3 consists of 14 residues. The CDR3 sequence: CASSQGALSYEQYF. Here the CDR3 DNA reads TGCGCCAGCAGCCAAGGTGCTCTCTCCTACGAGCAGTACTTC.

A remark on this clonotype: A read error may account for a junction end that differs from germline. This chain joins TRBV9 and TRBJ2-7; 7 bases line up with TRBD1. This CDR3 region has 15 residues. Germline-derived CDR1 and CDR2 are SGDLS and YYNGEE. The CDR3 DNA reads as TGTTCCAGCAGCGTGGGACAGTCGAGCTCCTACGAGCAGTACTTC. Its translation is CSSSVGQSSSYEQYF. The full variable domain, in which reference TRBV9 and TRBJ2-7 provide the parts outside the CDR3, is DSGVTQTPKHLITATGQRVTLRCSPRSGDLSVYWYQQSLDQGLQFLIQYYNGEERAKGNILERFSAQQFPDLHSELNLSSLELGDSALYFCSSSVGQSSSYEQYFGPGTRLTVT.

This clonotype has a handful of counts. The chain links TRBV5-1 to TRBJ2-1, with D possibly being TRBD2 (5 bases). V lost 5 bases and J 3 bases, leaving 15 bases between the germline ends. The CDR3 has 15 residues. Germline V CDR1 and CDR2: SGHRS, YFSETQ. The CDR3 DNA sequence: TGCGCCAGCAGGGAGACCGGGGTCCGCTACAATGAGCAGTTCTTC. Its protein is CASRETGVRYNEQFF.

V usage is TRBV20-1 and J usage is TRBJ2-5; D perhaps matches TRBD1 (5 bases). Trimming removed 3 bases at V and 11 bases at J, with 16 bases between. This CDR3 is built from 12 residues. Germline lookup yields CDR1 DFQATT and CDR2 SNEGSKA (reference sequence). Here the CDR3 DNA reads TGCAGTGCTAGTGCAGGGCCCAATGAGCAGTACTTC. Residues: CSASAGPNEQYF.

CDR3 loop: CATKETGGANVLTF. For the CDR3, the DNA is TGTGCCACCAAGGAGACCGGCGGGGCCAACGTCCTGACTTTC. The rearrangement uses TRBV15 and TRBJ2-6; D call uncertain. Per the germline V gene, CDR1 is LNHNV and CDR2 is YYDKDF (reference sequence). The V end lost 7 bases, the J end lost 4 bases, and 11 bases lay between the germline ends. CDR3 length: 14 residues.

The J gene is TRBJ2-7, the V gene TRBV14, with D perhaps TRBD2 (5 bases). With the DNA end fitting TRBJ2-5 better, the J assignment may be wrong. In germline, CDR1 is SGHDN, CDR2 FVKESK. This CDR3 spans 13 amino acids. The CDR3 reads CASSHEAGGTQYF. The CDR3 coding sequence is TGTGCCAGCAGCCACGAGGCCGGAGGGACCCAGTACTTC.